This T cell receptor (beta chain) stems from a study of preoperative IRX-2 immunotherapy in early breast cancer. Generated by immunoSEQ multiplex PCR, the TCRdb table keeps only in-frame clones and is missing some. Here the sample spans around 34,000 clones, around 96% being singletons. Treatment of the sample: preoperative locoregional IRX-2 cytokine immunotherapy. Patients received preoperative, locoregional IRX-2 cytokine immunotherapy in a phase Ib study. V shed 5 bases and J 1 base; nucleotides not matched to a gene: 9. The CDR3 runs to 16 residues. Germline V gene sequence: CDR1 SGHVS, CDR2 FQNEAQ.

The sequence was collected from a human donor with breast cancer. This specimen was acquired from a patient treated with IRX-2 immunotherapy. The rearrangement links TRBV7-8 to TRBJ2-5; the match to TRBD2 covers 8 bases. The CDR3 protein is CASSRRERGIQETQYF. CDR3 nucleotides: TGTGCCAGCAGCCGCCGGGAGCGGGGGATCCAAGAGACCCAGTACTTC.